This is a list of T cell receptor beta chains from one sample in a study of blood T cells in healthy people across ages. Each CDR3 protein is one row after TCRdb ran MiXCR on the 5' RACE reads. The sample holds hundreds of thousands of distinct CDR3 sequences; roughly 32% are singletons and the top ten take 15% to 19%. Input material: blood. These receptors all come from a woman of 80 years or more in good health. Each CDR3 is given without its conserved first and last residue.

j_gene: TRBJ1-6; v_gene: TRBV20-1; CDR3aa: SAREPRMGSPLH
j_gene: TRBJ2-1; v_gene: TRBV7-8; CDR3aa: ASSFGQGGIYEQF
j_gene: TRBJ2-5; v_gene: TRBV7-2; CDR3aa: ASTLPKGETQY
j_gene: .; v_gene: TRBV20-1; CDR3aa: SARDGLAGGRQETQY
j_gene: TRBJ2-5; v_gene: TRBV20-1; CDR3aa: SARDQGLGTQY
j_gene: TRBJ2-7; v_gene: TRBV15; CDR3aa: ATSRDRVEQY
j_gene: TRBJ2-4; v_gene: TRBV9; CDR3aa: ASSNTGGSHIQY
j_gene: TRBJ1-2; v_gene: TRBV20-1; CDR3aa: SARLGGSYT
j_gene: TRBJ2-3; v_gene: TRBV12-3/TRBV12-4; CDR3aa: ASSRRSTDTQY
j_gene: TRBJ1-1; v_gene: TRBV5-1; CDR3aa: ASSPKTGGGAEAF
j_gene: .; v_gene: TRBV7-2; CDR3aa: ASSLGAFERGGGYEQY
j_gene: TRBJ2-5; v_gene: TRBV7-7; CDR3aa: ASSLILQETQY
j_gene: TRBJ1-2; v_gene: TRBV30; CDR3aa: AWRGRPPGQGSNGYT
j_gene: TRBJ1-2; v_gene: TRBV5-6; CDR3aa: ASSPPGANYGYT
j_gene: TRBJ2-7; v_gene: TRBV4-2; CDR3aa: ASSQVLAGAAFYEQY
j_gene: TRBJ2-1; v_gene: TRBV20-1; CDR3aa: SAGGKTGNRNNEQF
j_gene: TRBJ2-3; v_gene: TRBV5-1; CDR3aa: ASNRRDSTPDAQY
j_gene: TRBJ2-5; v_gene: TRBV3-1; CDR3aa: ASKIGQGAGETQY
j_gene: TRBJ1-4; v_gene: TRBV12-3/TRBV12-4; CDR3aa: ASSLRGLSGEKLF
j_gene: TRBJ2-3; v_gene: TRBV9; CDR3aa: ASSTGTGRFTDTQY
j_gene: TRBJ2-7; v_gene: TRBV6-5; CDR3aa: ASSYTRQGGEQY
j_gene: TRBJ1-4; v_gene: TRBV2; CDR3aa: ASMMGGDEKLF
j_gene: TRBJ2-1; v_gene: TRBV7-2; CDR3aa: ASSLVAAGGQDEKF
j_gene: TRBJ1-2; v_gene: TRBV7-9; CDR3aa: ASSSGRQTNYGYT